Below, one T cell receptor (beta chain) is given with its context. These data belong to a study of CD8 T cells in ankylosing spondylitis. This CDR3 contains 14 residues. V gave up 4 bases and J gave up 4 bases, with 11 bases separating them. Per germline, CDR1 SGHRS and CDR2 YFSETQ. TCRdb ran MiXCR on the 5' RACE reads and lists one entry per CDR3 protein. The table lists some 340,000 distinct CDR3 sequences, roughly 14% of them singletons. The TCR originated in a male donor with ankylosing spondylitis or in good health (not recorded which). V gene TRBV5-1 combines with J gene TRBJ2-2; D is possibly TRBD2 (6 bases). Sequenced sample: blood, either unsorted or a sorted T cell fraction (not recorded which). The CDR3 DNA follows: TGCGCCAGCAGCGTAAAACTAGCCACCGGGGAGCTGTTTTTT. Its protein is CASSVKLATGELFF. Complete variable domain (other parts from reference TRBV5-1 and TRBJ2-2): KAGVTQTPRYLIKTRGQQVTLSCSPISGHRSVSWYQQTPGQGLQFLFEYFSETQRNKGNFPGRFSGRQFSNSRSEMNVSTLELGDSALYLCASSVKLATGELFFGEGSRLTVL.